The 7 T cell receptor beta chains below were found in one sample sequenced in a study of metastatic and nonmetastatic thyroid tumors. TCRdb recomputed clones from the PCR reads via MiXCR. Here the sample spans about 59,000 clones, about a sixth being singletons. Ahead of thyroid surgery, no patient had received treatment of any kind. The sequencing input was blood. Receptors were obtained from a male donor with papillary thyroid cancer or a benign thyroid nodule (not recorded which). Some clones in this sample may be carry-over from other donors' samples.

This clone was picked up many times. CDR3 amino acids: CSASGLAGGTGETQYF. The CDR3 nucleotides are TGCAGTGCTAGCGGACTAGCGGGGGGGACGGGAGAGACCCAGTACTTC. The chain combines TRBV20-1 with TRBJ2-5; 15 nucleotides line up with TRBD2. The trim removed 3 bases at V and 4 bases at J, leaving 6 bases unmatched. This CDR3 spans 16 amino acids. Germline CDR1 reads DFQATT; CDR2 reads SNEGSKA (reference sequence).

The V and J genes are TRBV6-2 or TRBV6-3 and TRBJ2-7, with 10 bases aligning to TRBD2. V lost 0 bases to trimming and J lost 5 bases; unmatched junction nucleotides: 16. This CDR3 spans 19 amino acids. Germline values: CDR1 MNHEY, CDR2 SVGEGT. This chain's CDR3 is CASSYSGLASGSVLDEQYF. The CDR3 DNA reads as TGTGCCAGCAGTTACTCAGGGTTGGCTAGCGGGAGTGTTTTGGACGAGCAGTACTTC.

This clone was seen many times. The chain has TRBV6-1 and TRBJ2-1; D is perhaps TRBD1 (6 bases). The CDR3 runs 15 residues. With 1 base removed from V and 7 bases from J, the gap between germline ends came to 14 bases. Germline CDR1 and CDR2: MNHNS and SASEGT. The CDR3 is CASSEEAGAWNEQFF. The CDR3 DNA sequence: TGTGCCAGCAGTGAAGAGGCAGGGGCTTGGAATGAGCAGTTCTTC.

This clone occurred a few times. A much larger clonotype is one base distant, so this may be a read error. CDR3: CVSSKTTDTQYF. The CDR3 coding sequence is TGTGTCAGCAGCAAGACTACAGATACGCAGTATTTT. The chain couples TRBV28 to TRBJ2-3; D uncertain. CDR1 and CDR2 from the germline V gene are MDHEN and SYDVKM. CDR3 size: 12 residues. Full variable domain (rest looked up from reference TRBV28 and TRBJ2-3): DVKVTQSSRYLVKRTGEKVFLECVQDMDHENMFWYRQDPGLGLRLIYFSYDVKMKEKGDIPEGYSVSREKKERFSLILESASTNQTSMYLCVSSKTTDTQYFGPGTRLTVL.

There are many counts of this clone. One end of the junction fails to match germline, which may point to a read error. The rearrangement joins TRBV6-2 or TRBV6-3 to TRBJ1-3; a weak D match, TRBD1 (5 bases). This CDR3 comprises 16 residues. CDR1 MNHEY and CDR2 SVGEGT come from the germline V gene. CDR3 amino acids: CASSWGLMFSGNAIYF. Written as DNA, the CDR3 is TGTGCCAGCAGTTGGGGCCTGATGTTCTCTGGAAACGCCATATATTTT.

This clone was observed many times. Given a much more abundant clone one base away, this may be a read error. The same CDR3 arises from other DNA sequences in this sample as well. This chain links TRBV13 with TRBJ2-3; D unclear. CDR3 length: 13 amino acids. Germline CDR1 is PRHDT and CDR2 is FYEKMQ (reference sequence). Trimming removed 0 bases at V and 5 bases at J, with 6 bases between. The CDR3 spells CASSLGSRDTQYF. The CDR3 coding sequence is TGTGCCAGCAGCTTAGGGTCACGAGATACGCAGTATTTT.

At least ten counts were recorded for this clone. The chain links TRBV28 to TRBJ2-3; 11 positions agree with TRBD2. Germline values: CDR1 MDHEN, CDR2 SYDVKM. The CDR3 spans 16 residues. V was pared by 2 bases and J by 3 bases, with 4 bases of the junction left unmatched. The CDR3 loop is CASSLDGTSGTDTQYF. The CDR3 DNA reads TGTGCCAGCAGTTTAGATGGGACTAGCGGAACAGATACGCAGTATTTT. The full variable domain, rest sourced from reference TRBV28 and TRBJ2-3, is DVKVTQSSRYLVKRTGEKVFLECVQDMDHENMFWYRQDPGLGLRLIYFSYDVKMKEKGDIPEGYSVSREKKERFSLILESASTNQTSMYLCASSLDGTSGTDTQYFGPGTRLTVL.